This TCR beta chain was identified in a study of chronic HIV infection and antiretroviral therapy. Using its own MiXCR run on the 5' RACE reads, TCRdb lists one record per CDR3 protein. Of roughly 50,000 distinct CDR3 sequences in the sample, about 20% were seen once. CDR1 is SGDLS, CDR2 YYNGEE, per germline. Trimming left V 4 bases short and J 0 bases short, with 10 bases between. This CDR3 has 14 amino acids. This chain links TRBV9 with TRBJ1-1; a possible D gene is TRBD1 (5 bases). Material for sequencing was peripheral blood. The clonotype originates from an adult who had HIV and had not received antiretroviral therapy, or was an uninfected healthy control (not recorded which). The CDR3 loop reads CASSPEGVNTEAFF. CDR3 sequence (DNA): TGTGCCAGCAGCCCCGAAGGGGTGAACACTGAAGCTTTCTTT.